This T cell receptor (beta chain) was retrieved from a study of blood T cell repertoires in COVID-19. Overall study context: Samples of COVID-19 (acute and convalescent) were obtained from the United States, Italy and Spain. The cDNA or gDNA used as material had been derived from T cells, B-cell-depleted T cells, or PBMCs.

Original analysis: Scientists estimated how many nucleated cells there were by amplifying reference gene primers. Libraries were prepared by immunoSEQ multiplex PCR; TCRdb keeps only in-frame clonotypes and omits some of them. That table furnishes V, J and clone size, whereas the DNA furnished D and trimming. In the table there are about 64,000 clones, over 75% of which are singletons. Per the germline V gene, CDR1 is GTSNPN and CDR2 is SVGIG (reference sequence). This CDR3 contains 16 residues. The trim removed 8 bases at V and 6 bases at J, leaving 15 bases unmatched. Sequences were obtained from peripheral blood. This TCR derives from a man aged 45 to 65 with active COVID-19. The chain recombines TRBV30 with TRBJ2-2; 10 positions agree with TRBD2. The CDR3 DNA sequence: TGTGCCCGCACCGGGACTAGCGCAAATGGGGCCGGGGAGCTGTTTTTT. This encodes CARTGTSANGAGELFF.